This T cell receptor beta chain is from a study of T cells in Graves' hyperthyroidism and ophthalmopathy. Study-wide results and caveats: Ophthalmopathy, which appeared later, was predicted by the model a median approximately six months before onset.

The authors deemed Graves' hyperthyroidism stable absent ophthalmopathy progression within 18 months. The table lists this clonotype with a few counts. Its target is not known. From RNA transcripts, TCR beta CDR3 regions were amplified. Using the HTBI primer set, a first-round RT-PCR was run on the TCR CDR3. Using its own MiXCR run on the multiplex PCR reads, TCRdb lists one record per CDR3 protein. Among 300,000 to 450,000 distinct CDR3 sequences listed, 20% to 25% were seen once. The germline gives CDR1 SGHAT, CDR2 FQNNGV. Trimming stripped 5 bases from V and 6 bases from J, with 10 bases between. The CDR3 totals 13 residues.

The specimen was blood. This receptor was obtained from a man aged 45-65 years with Graves' hyperthyroidism. This chain connects TRBV11-2 to TRBJ2-2; unclear D gene. CDR3 region: CASSPVAPGELFF. CDR3 bases: TGTGCCAGCAGCCCGGTGGCCCCCGGGGAGCTGTTTTTT.